The 9 T cell receptor beta chains in this list originate from one sample, sequenced in a study of OX40 agonist ivuxolimab in advanced cancers. Profiling relied on immunoSEQ multiplex PCR, and the TCRdb table lists in-frame clones only, not all of them. The sample consists of about 65,000 clones, roughly 84% of them appearing once. The specimen comprised CD4+ or CD8+ T cells sorted from blood, sampled in a trial of the OX40 agonist ivuxolimab. These receptors were collected from an adult with an advanced solid tumor such as melanoma, head and neck, liver or kidney cancer.

This sequence joins TRBV6-1 and TRBJ1-2; the D is unclear. Germline assignment: CDR1 MNHNS and CDR2 SASEGT. V was pared by 1 base and J by 4 bases, with 7 bases between. This CDR3 has 13 residues. This chain's CDR3 is CASSEVRGYGYTF. The CDR3 DNA follows: TGTGCCAGCAGTGAAGTGAGAGGCTATGGCTACACCTTC.

This clone was seen more than once but under ten times. V usage is TRBV6-1 and J usage is TRBJ1-1, with 8 nucleotides matching TRBD1. Germline V lookup: CDR1 MNHNS, CDR2 SASEGT. The junction had 5 bases not matched to a gene; V was cut back by 7 bases and J by 4 bases. This CDR3 has 13 residues. CDR3 sequence: CASILTGGTEAFF. The DNA for the CDR3 is TGTGCCAGCATCCTTACAGGGGGCACTGAAGCTTTCTTT.

The chain joins TRBV7-9 to TRBJ1-3; no definite D call. Looked up from germline, CDR1 is SEHNR and CDR2 is FQNEAQ (reference sequence). Trimming removed 3 bases from V and 3 bases from J, with 9 bases in between. The CDR3 spans 14 residues. The CDR3 region has the DNA TGTGCCAGCAGCTTCTCTTTACTTGGAAACACCATATATTTT. Amino acid sequence: CASSFSLLGNTIYF.

This chain links TRBV19 with TRBJ2-7; D may be TRBD1 or TRBD2 (5 bases each). This CDR3 comprises 13 residues. V lost 4 bases, J lost 5 bases, and 12 bases lay in between. The germline CDR1 and CDR2 sequences are LNHDA and SQIVND (reference sequence). DNA of the CDR3: TGTGCCAGTAGTACGGGACCGCGCAACGAGCAGTACTTC. Translated: CASSTGPRNEQYF.

This chain links TRBV11-2 with TRBJ2-5; D possibly matches TRBD1 or TRBD2 (5 bases each). CDR1 is SGHAT and CDR2 is FQNNGV in the germline V gene. V was trimmed by 7 bases and J by 3 bases, leaving 12 bases between them. The CDR3 loop spans 13 amino acids. CDR3 sequence reads: CASTRDLKETQYF. Here the CDR3 DNA reads TGTGCCAGCACCCGGGACCTGAAAGAGACCCAGTACTTC. The whole variable domain, filled in from reference TRBV11-2 and TRBJ2-5, reads EAGVAQSPRYKIIEKRQSVAFWCNPISGHATLYWYQQILGQGPKLLIQFQNNGVVDDSQLPKDRFSAERLKGVDSTLKIQPAKLEDSAVYLCASTRDLKETQYFGPGTRLLVL.

This clone has only a few counts. This CDR3 is also generated by other DNA sequences in the sample. This chain links TRBV7-2 with TRBJ1-6; D unresolved. V gave up 1 base and J gave up 2 bases, with 3 bases separating them. The CDR3 consists of 14 residues. The germline CDR1 and CDR2 sequences are SGHTA and FQGNSA. The CDR3 sequence is CASSLGAYNSPLHF. CDR3 bases: TGTGCCAGCAGCTTAGGGGCCTATAATTCACCCCTCCACTTT.

The rearrangement joins TRBV10-2 to TRBJ1-1, with TRBD1 matching over 7 bases. The germline V gene encodes CDR1 WSHSY and CDR2 SAAADI. V was pared by 0 bases and J by 1 base, with 5 bases of the junction left unmatched. This CDR3 is built from 16 residues. CDR3 loop: CASSESAGQTNTEAFF. In DNA, the CDR3 is TGCGCCAGCAGTGAGTCGGCGGGACAGACGAACACTGAAGCTTTCTTT.

The chain joins TRBV5-1 to TRBJ2-6; D tentatively reads TRBD1 or TRBD2 (5 bases each). Germline V gene sequence: CDR1 SGHRS, CDR2 YFSETQ. V lost 0 bases, J lost 0 bases, and 7 bases lay in between. CDR3 length equals 16 residues. CDR3 region: CASSLVGGSGANVLTF. DNA of the CDR3: TGCGCCAGCAGCTTGGTTGGGGGCTCTGGGGCCAACGTCCTGACTTTC. Drawing the rest from reference TRBV5-1 and TRBJ2-6, the complete variable domain is KAGVTQTPRYLIKTRGQQVTLSCSPISGHRSVSWYQQTPGQGLQFLFEYFSETQRNKGNFPGRFSGRQFSNSRSEMNVSTLELGDSALYLCASSLVGGSGANVLTFGAGSRLTVL.

This clone was picked up a small number of times. The gene calls are TRBV9 and TRBJ1-6; 9 bases are a match to TRBD1. In germline, CDR1 is SGDLS, CDR2 YYNGEE. V gave up 0 bases and J gave up 11 bases; unmatched junction bases: 6. The CDR3 covers 15 residues. In DNA form, the CDR3 reads TGTGCCAGCAGCGTAGGAGGGACAGGGTTAACACCCCTCCACTTT. This encodes CASSVGGTGLTPLHF.